The 5 T cell receptor beta chains listed next were all sequenced from one sample in a study of TIL therapy for anti-PD-1-resistant metastatic lung cancer. The libraries were made with immunoSEQ v3. Sequencing was performed with immunoSEQ multiplex PCR; in TCRdb, only in-frame clones are kept and a portion is missing. Here the sample spans roughly 57,000 clones, roughly four fifths being singletons. Time point reported: pre-treatment sample, taken before nivolumab and TIL therapy. Specimen: blood, collected at baseline. The source of these receptors is a person between 30 and 79 years old with non-small cell lung cancer.

The chain couples TRBV7-9 to TRBJ2-5, with D unclear. Germline values: CDR1 SEHNR, CDR2 FQNEAQ (reference sequence). V was cut by 0 bases and J by 5 bases, with 7 bases left in between. The CDR3 totals 13 residues. The CDR3 region has the DNA TGTGCCAGCAGCTTAGCAGGGCGGGAGACCCAGTACTTC. This encodes CASSLAGRETQYF.

The rearrangement joins TRBV7-8 to TRBJ1-5; D may be TRBD1 (5 bases). CDR1 and CDR2 from the germline V gene are SGHVS and FQNEAQ. The CDR3 is 15 residues long. V was shortened by 0 bases and J by 7 bases, with 13 bases between the two germline ends. CDR3 nucleotide sequence: TGTGCCAGCAGCTTAGCTTCAGGGAAGAAACAGCCCCAGCATTTT. Encoded protein: CASSLASGKKQPQHF.

V is TRBV29-1 and J is TRBJ2-2, with D possibly TRBD2 on 6 matching bases. Germline V gene data show CDR1 as SQVTM and CDR2 as ANQGSEA. This CDR3 is 14 amino acids long. V was pared by 5 bases and J by 7 bases, with 17 bases between. DNA for the CDR3: TGCAGCGTTCTGTCCGGGGACTTTGGCGGGGAGCTGTTTTTT. Translating gives CSVLSGDFGGELFF.

This clone showed up just once. The chain is built from TRBV7-2 and TRBJ2-7; TRBD2 agrees at 9 bases. The CDR3 has 14 amino acids. V lost 3 bases to trimming and J lost 2 bases; unmatched junction nucleotides: 2. Germline V gene sequence: CDR1 SGHTA, CDR2 FQGNSA. Written as DNA, the CDR3 is TGTGCCAGCAGCTTGGCTAGCGGGACCTACGAGCAGTACTTC. Encoded protein: CASSLASGTYEQYF.

The rearrangement joins TRBV7-6 to TRBJ2-1; possibly TRBD2 for D (6 bases). V was cut by 1 base and J by 2 bases, with 21 bases left in between. There are 19 residues in the CDR3. Germline V CDR1 and CDR2: SGHVS, FNYEAQ. The CDR3 bases are TGTGCCAGCAGCTTAGTAGCAGAGCTTAGAACGGGGGCCTACAATGAGCAGTTCTTC. Its translation: CASSLVAELRTGAYNEQFF.